These 30 T cell receptor beta chains share one sample of origin, sequenced in a study of blood T cell repertoires in COVID-19. The method was immunoSEQ multiplex PCR; TCRdb's version includes in-frame clones alone and lacks a portion of them. The table has 75,000 to 95,000 clones, 70% to 90% seen once. The material sequenced was peripheral blood. Every receptor here comes from a human donor in a cohort sampled during active COVID-19.

The DNA for the CDR3 is TGTGCCAGTCGGACAGGGGGCGAAAATCAGCCCCAGCATTTT. Protein sequence: CASRTGGENQPQHF. The chain couples TRBV19 to TRBJ1-5, with 11 nucleotides matching TRBD1. The CDR3 length is 14 residues. With V trimmed by 8 bases and J by 4 bases, 4 bases remained unmatched. Germline V gives CDR1 LNHDA, CDR2 SQIVND (reference sequence). Full variable domain (rest looked up from reference TRBV19 and TRBJ1-5): DGGITQSPKYLFRKEGQNVTLSCEQNLNHDAMYWYRQDPGQGLRLIYYSQIVNDFQKGDIAEGYSVSREKKESFPLTVTSAQKNPTAFYLCASRTGGENQPQHFGDGTRLSIL.

The chain couples TRBV7-2 to TRBJ1-1; no firm D call. CDR1 is SGHTA, CDR2 FQGNSA, per germline. Trimming removed 5 bases from V and 4 bases from J, with 8 bases in between. The CDR3 length is 12 residues. As DNA, the CDR3 is TGTGCCAGCAGCGGGAGTTTCACTGAAGCTTTCTTT. Encoded protein: CASSGSFTEAFF.

The chain links TRBV6-5 to TRBJ1-3, with TRBD1 as a possible D gene (5 bases). Trimming took off 3 bases at V and 6 bases at J, with 12 bases between the two ends. There are 14 residues in the CDR3. The germline V gene has CDR1 MNHEY and CDR2 SVGAGI. The chain's CDR3 is CASSYGASSNTIYF. In DNA, the CDR3 is TGTGCCAGCAGTTATGGGGCCTCCTCAAACACCATATATTTT.

The chain has TRBV12-3 or TRBV12-4 and TRBJ2-5, with D maybe TRBD2 (6 bases). Trimming took 6 bases from V and 5 from J, leaving 10 bases between them. The CDR3 runs to 12 residues. CDR3 bases: TGTGCCAGCAGCCGGGAGCCGGAGACCCAGTACTTC. Its translation is CASSREPETQYF.

The chain joins TRBV3-1 (or the pseudogene TRBV3-2) to TRBJ1-2; D is perhaps TRBD1 (5 bases). This CDR3 contains 12 residues. The V end was cut by 6 bases, the J end by 7 bases, with 12 bases between. Germline V gene data show CDR1 as LGHDT and CDR2 as YNNKEL (reference sequence). The CDR3 protein is CASRGTGGGYTF. The CDR3 DNA sequence: TGTGCCAGCAGAGGGACGGGAGGTGGCTACACCTTC.

The gene calls are TRBV7-2 and TRBJ1-4; 7 bases map to TRBD1. The CDR3 has 15 residues. The V and J ends lost 5 bases and 3 bases, in that order; junction bases with no gene match: 6. Germline-derived CDR1 and CDR2 are SGHTA and FQGNSA. Here the CDR3 DNA reads TGTGCCAGCAGCGAAACAGGGGTGGCTAATGAAAAACTGTTTTTT. Its protein product is CASSETGVANEKLFF.

This sequence joins TRBV6-6 and TRBJ2-4, with D possibly matching TRBD2 (6 bases). The CDR3 length is 18 residues. Trimming shortened V by 5 bases and J by 0 bases, and 20 bases separated the two germline ends. Looked up from germline, CDR1 is MNHNY and CDR2 is SVGAGI (reference sequence). CDR3 residues: CASSPQARQGLAKNIQYF. The CDR3 bases are TGTGCCAGCAGTCCTCAGGCCCGGCAGGGACTAGCCAAAAACATTCAGTACTTC.

The V gene is TRBV15, the J gene TRBJ2-1; 14 nucleotides match TRBD2. The CDR3 spans 15 residues. CDR1 LNHNV and CDR2 YYDKDF come from the germline V gene (reference sequence). Losses at the gene ends were 4 bases for V and 7 bases for J; bases not matched to a gene: 3. This CDR3 reads CATSTGTSGRNEQFF. The CDR3 bases are TGTGCCACCAGCACGGGGACTAGCGGGAGAAATGAGCAGTTCTTC.

The chain links TRBV18 to TRBJ2-7; possible D gene TRBD2, 5 bases. CDR1 and CDR2 (germline): KGHSH, LQKENI. Trimming removed 1 base at V and 1 base at J, with 5 bases between. The CDR3 is 13 residues long. CDR3 region: CASSPRESYEQYF. The CDR3 bases are TGTGCCAGCTCACCACGGGAGTCCTACGAGCAGTACTTC.

The chain joins TRBV5-1 to TRBJ2-7; 7 bases match TRBD2. Losses at the gene ends were 4 bases for V and 7 bases for J; bases not matched to a gene: 8. CDR1 SGHRS and CDR2 YFSETQ come from the germline V gene. The CDR3 sequence is 13 residues long. The CDR3 nucleotides are TGCGCCAGCAGCCCGACTAGCTCGGGGGAGCAGTACTTC. Translating gives CASSPTSSGEQYF.

V and J are TRBV12-3 or TRBV12-4 and TRBJ2-3, with TRBD1 matching over 7 bases. V shed 5 bases, J shed 4 bases, and the junction held 3 bases outside the gene matches. The CDR3 is 13 amino acids. The CDR3 sequence is CASSIGGPDTQYF. CDR3 sequence (DNA): TGTGCCAGCAGTATAGGGGGCCCAGATACGCAGTATTTT.

This chain uses TRBV18 with TRBJ1-1, with D perhaps matching TRBD1 (5 bases). This CDR3 has 15 amino acids. Trimming cost V 3 bases and J 1 base, with 12 bases left between them. Germline V gene lookup returns CDR1 KGHSH and CDR2 LQKENI. The CDR3 sequence is CASSPSKGANTEAFF. CDR3 nucleotides: TGTGCCAGCTCACCTTCCAAAGGGGCGAACACTGAAGCTTTCTTT.

The chain joins TRBV28 to TRBJ1-5; D may be TRBD1 (6 bases). Germline lookup yields CDR1 MDHEN and CDR2 SYDVKM. V was clipped by 5 bases and J by 4 bases, with 15 bases between them. The CDR3 sequence is 15 residues long. The CDR3 spells CASSLRQVPNQPQHF. Here the CDR3 DNA reads TGTGCCAGCAGTCTTCGACAGGTCCCAAATCAGCCCCAGCATTTT.

The rearrangement uses TRBV2 and TRBJ2-3, with D tentatively TRBD1 (6 bases). The CDR3 runs 15 residues. The germline V gene encodes CDR1 SNHLY and CDR2 FYNNEI. V was pared by 4 bases and J by 0 bases, with 11 bases between. The CDR3 region is CASSGTDSSTDTQYF. The CDR3 DNA sequence: TGTGCCAGCAGTGGGACAGATTCTAGCACAGATACGCAGTATTTT.

The rearrangement joins TRBV3-1 (or the pseudogene TRBV3-2) to TRBJ2-2, with unresolved D. This CDR3 comprises 11 residues. V was trimmed by 8 bases and J by 6 bases, leaving 7 bases between them. Germline CDR1 and CDR2: LGHDT and YNNKEL (reference sequence). CDR3: CASQTSGELFF. For the CDR3, the DNA is TGTGCCAGCCAAACTTCCGGGGAGCTGTTTTTT.

This chain uses TRBV18 with TRBJ2-7, with a tentative D call TRBD2 (6 bases). CDR1 is KGHSH, CDR2 LQKENI, per germline. V lost 6 bases, J lost 0 bases, and 15 bases lay in between. The CDR3 has 15 residues. CDR3 sequence (DNA): TGTGCCAGCTCGACGGAGGGGCAGCCCTCCTACGAGCAGTACTTC. Protein product: CASSTEGQPSYEQYF. The full variable domain, with the rest looked up from reference TRBV18 and TRBJ2-7, is NAGVMQNPRHLVRRRGQEARLRCSPMKGHSHVYWYRQLPEEGLKFMVYLQKENIIDESGMPKERFSAEFPKEGPSILRIQQVVRGDSAAYFCASSTEGQPSYEQYFGPGTRLTVT.

This chain uses TRBV15 with TRBJ2-1; TRBD2 might be the D (6 bases). The CDR3 spans 19 residues. Trimming shortened V by 0 bases and J by 1 base, and 19 bases separated the two germline ends. CDR1 and CDR2 from the germline V gene are LNHNV and YYDKDF (reference sequence). In DNA form, the CDR3 reads TGTGCCACCAGCAGAGATTGGGCGGGGTACGGTCTTTCCTACAATGAGCAGTTCTTC. It translates to CATSRDWAGYGLSYNEQFF.

The chain has TRBV5-4 and TRBJ1-1; perhaps TRBD1 as D (6 bases). Germline CDR1 reads SGHNT; CDR2 reads YYREEE (reference sequence). CDR3 size: 16 residues. Trimming removed 0 bases at V and 0 bases at J, with 12 bases between. CDR3 nucleotide sequence: TGTGCCAGCAGCTTGGGTCTGACAGGTGTGAACACTGAAGCTTTCTTT. This codes for CASSLGLTGVNTEAFF.

The chain uses TRBV6-2 or TRBV6-3 and TRBJ2-7; TRBD2 matches at 12 bases. Germline V gives CDR1 MNHEY, CDR2 SVGEGT. This CDR3 contains 15 residues. J gave up 7 bases and V 0 bases, and 4 bases lay outside the gene matches. CDR3 residues: CASSYSASGRAEQYF. In DNA, the CDR3 is TGTGCCAGCAGTTACTCGGCTAGCGGGAGGGCTGAGCAGTACTTC.

The V gene is TRBV2, the J gene TRBJ2-1; perhaps TRBD2 as D (5 bases). The CDR3 has 14 amino acids. V shed 4 bases and J shed 5 bases, with 12 bases lying between them. Germline V gives CDR1 SNHLY, CDR2 FYNNEI. The CDR3, as DNA: TGTGCCAGCAGTGCGAGGACGGGAAACAATGAGCAGTTCTTC. This gives the protein CASSARTGNNEQFF.

This chain joins TRBV5-5 and TRBJ1-1, with D hard to call. Looked up from germline, CDR1 is SGHKS and CDR2 is YYEKEE (reference sequence). CDR3 length: 15 residues. Trimming took 0 bases from V and 2 from J, leaving 11 bases between them. In DNA, the CDR3 is TGTGCCAGCAGCTTGGCATCTGGGAGTAACACTGAAGCTTTCTTT. Translation: CASSLASGSNTEAFF.

The chain carries TRBV6-6 and TRBJ2-2; possible D gene TRBD1, 5 bases. V was clipped by 6 bases and J by 3 bases, with 11 bases between them. Germline CDR1 reads MNHNY; CDR2 reads SVGAGI (reference sequence). CDR3 length: 14 residues. This CDR3 reads CASSPDRHTGELFF. The CDR3 nucleotides read TGTGCCAGCAGCCCCGACAGACACACCGGGGAGCTGTTTTTT.

The chain recombines TRBV7-9 with TRBJ1-4; D unresolved. Germline assignment: CDR1 SEHNR and CDR2 FQNEAQ (reference sequence). Trimming took 9 bases from V and 0 from J, leaving 11 bases between them. CDR3 length: 14 residues. CDR3 sequence: CASQDSATNEKLFF. In DNA form, the CDR3 reads TGTGCCAGTCAAGACTCTGCAACTAATGAAAAACTGTTTTTT.

In DNA, the CDR3 is TGTGCCAGCAGTTTATGGTCGAGCGGAAGCTCCTACAATGAGCAGTTCTTC. Protein product: CASSLWSSGSSYNEQFF. The rearrangement uses TRBV27 and TRBJ2-1; tentative D call: TRBD2 (5 bases). This CDR3 has 17 residues. Trimming removed 1 base at V and 0 bases at J, with 13 bases between. From germline, CDR1 is MNHEY and CDR2 SMNVEV (reference sequence).

This chain links TRBV5-4 with TRBJ2-5, with a possible D match to TRBD1 (5 bases). Germline V lookup: CDR1 SGHNT, CDR2 YYREEE (reference sequence). This CDR3 region has 15 residues. The V end was cut by 1 base, the J end by 5 bases, with 15 bases between. The CDR3 loop reads CASSLWQGLRETQYF. CDR3 sequence (DNA): TGTGCCAGCAGCTTGTGGCAGGGCCTTCGGGAGACCCAGTACTTC.

The genes are TRBV30 and TRBJ2-2, with D possibly being TRBD1 (5 bases). Germline loops: CDR1 GTSNPN, CDR2 SVGIG (reference sequence). The V and J ends lost 3 bases and 7 bases respectively, with 6 bases between them. The CDR3 has 11 amino acids. Written as DNA, the CDR3 is TGTGCCTGGAGGGACAACGGGGAGCTGTTTTTT. It encodes CAWRDNGELFF. Complete variable domain (other parts from reference TRBV30 and TRBJ2-2): SQTIHQWPATLVQPVGSPLSLECTVEGTSNPNLYWYRQAAGRGLQLLFYSVGIGQISSEVPQNLSASRPQDRQFILSSKKLLLSDSGFYLCAWRDNGELFFGEGSRLTVL.

The V call is TRBV6-5, the J call TRBJ2-1, with D possibly matching TRBD2 (6 bases). Germline V CDR1 and CDR2: MNHEY, SVGAGI. Between the trimmed V and J ends, which lost 4 bases and 6 bases, there was a span of 16 bases. This CDR3 comprises 15 residues. In DNA, the CDR3 is TGTGCCAGCAGTTTCGGAGCGCTGGGGGGCAATGAGCAGTTCTTC. Its translation is CASSFGALGGNEQFF.

The chain recombines TRBV18 with TRBJ2-1; 10 bases line up with TRBD1. CDR3 length: 14 amino acids. Per the germline V gene, CDR1 is KGHSH and CDR2 is LQKENI. With V trimmed by 5 bases and J by 5 bases, 3 bases remained unmatched. The CDR3, as DNA: TGTGCCAGCTCAGCCGGGACAGGGGACAATGAGCAGTTCTTC. Translating gives CASSAGTGDNEQFF.

This clone has only one observation. This sample also contains other DNA sequences that code for the same CDR3. The chain recombines TRBV5-1 with TRBJ2-5, with 10 positions matching TRBD1. Germline trimming cut 1 base from V and 5 bases from J; bases unmatched to any gene: 5. CDR1 SGHRS and CDR2 YFSETQ come from the germline V gene. CDR3 size: 15 residues. Here the CDR3 reads CASSLRTGGGETQYF. The DNA for the CDR3 is TGCGCCAGCAGCTTGAGGACAGGGGGAGGCGAGACCCAGTACTTC. The variable domain in full, with the rest retrieved from reference TRBV5-1 and TRBJ2-5, is KAGVTQTPRYLIKTRGQQVTLSCSPISGHRSVSWYQQTPGQGLQFLFEYFSETQRNKGNFPGRFSGRQFSNSRSEMNVSTLELGDSALYLCASSLRTGGGETQYFGPGTRLLVL.

The V call is TRBV12-3 or TRBV12-4, the J call TRBJ2-7; TRBD1 aligns across 8 bases. CDR3 length equals 13 residues. The V segment lost 8 bases and the J segment 1 base; nucleotides outside the gene matches: 4. The CDR3 region is CASGQGLSYEQYF. The CDR3 nucleotides read TGTGCCAGCGGACAGGGACTTTCCTACGAGCAGTACTTC.